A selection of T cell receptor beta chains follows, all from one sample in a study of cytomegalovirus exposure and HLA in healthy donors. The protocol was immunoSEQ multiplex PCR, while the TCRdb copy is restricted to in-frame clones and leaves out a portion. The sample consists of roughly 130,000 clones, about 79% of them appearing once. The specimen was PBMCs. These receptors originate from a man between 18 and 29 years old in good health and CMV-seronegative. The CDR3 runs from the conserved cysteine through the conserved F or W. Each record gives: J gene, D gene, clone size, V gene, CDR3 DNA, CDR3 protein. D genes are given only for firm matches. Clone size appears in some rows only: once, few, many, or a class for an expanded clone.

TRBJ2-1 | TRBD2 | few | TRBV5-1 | TGCGCCAGCAGCGTAGGACTAGCGGGGACCTACAATGAGCAGTTCTTC | CASSVGLAGTYNEQFF
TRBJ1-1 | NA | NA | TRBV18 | TGTGCCAGCTCACCCTTGTCCACAGGGTCAAACACTGAAGCTTTCTTT | CASSPLSTGSNTEAFF
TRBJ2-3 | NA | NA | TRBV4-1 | TGCGCCAGCAGCCAACTAGCGTTAGTAACAGATACGCAGTATTTT | CASSQLALVTDTQYF
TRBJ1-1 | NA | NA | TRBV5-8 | TGTGCCAGCAGCCCCCAGGGAAGAGTGAGGACTGAAGCTTTCTTT | CASSPQGRVRTEAFF
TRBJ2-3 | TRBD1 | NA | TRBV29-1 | TGCAGCGGGGGGACAGGGGGCAGTTTAGATACGCAGTATTTT | CSGGTGGSLDTQYF
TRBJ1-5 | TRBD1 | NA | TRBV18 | TGTGCCAGCTCCCAAGGACAGGGACATCAGCCCCAGCATTTT | CASSQGQGHQPQHF
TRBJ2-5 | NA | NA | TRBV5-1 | TGCGCCAGCGGCTTCGGCCAGGGAGGTCAAGAGACCCAGTACTTC | CASGFGQGGQETQYF
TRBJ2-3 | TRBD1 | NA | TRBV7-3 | TGTGCCAGCAGCTTAGTGGGGACAGAATTAGATACGCAGTATTTT | CASSLVGTELDTQYF
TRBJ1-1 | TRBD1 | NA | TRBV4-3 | TGCGCCAGCAGCGTCAGGGGGCGAGAGAACACTGAAGCTTTCTTT | CASSVRGRENTEAFF
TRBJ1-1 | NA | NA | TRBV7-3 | TGTTCCAGCAGCTTACAGCCAGGGCCCGGGAACACTGAAGCTTTCTTT | CSSSLQPGPGNTEAFF
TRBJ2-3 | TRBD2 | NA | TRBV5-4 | TGTGCCAGCAGGTGGACTAGCGGGACTAGCACAGATACGCAGTATTTT | CASRWTSGTSTDTQYF
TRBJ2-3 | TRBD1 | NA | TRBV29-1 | TGCAGCGGTGGGACAGGGCAAGATACGCAGTATTTT | CSGGTGQDTQYF
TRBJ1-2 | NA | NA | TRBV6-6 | TGTGCCAGCAGTTATTCACAGTCCTCTAACTATGGCTACACCTTC | CASSYSQSSNYGYTF
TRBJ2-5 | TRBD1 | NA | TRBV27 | TGTGCCAGTAGACAGGGGACCCCAGAGACCCAGTACTTC | CASRQGTPETQYF
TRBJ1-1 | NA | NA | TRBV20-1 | TGCAGTGCTGGGGGGGACACTGAAGCTTTCTTT | CSAGGDTEAFF
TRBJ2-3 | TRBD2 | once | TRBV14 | TGTGCCAGCAGCCGCGGGACTAGCGGGATTGCGACGCAGTATTTT | CASSRGTSGIATQYF
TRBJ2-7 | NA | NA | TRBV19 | TGTGCCAGTAGTATAGCAACAGGTCCGACCTACGAGCAGTACTTC | CASSIATGPTYEQYF
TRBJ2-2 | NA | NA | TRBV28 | TGTGCCAGCAGTTTTGGTGCCGGGGTCGGGGAGCTGTTTTTT | CASSFGAGVGELFF
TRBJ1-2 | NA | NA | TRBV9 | TGTGCCAGCACCCGCACCGGGACATCAAACTATGGCTACACCTTC | CASTRTGTSNYGYTF
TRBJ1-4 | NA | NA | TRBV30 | TGTGCCAAGGACGGCGGGACAACTAATGAAAAACTGTTTTTT | CAKDGGTTNEKLFF
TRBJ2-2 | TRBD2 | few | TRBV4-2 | TGTGCCAGCAGCCGGGGTAGCGGGGCAACCGGGGAGCTGTTTTTT | CASSRGSGATGELFF
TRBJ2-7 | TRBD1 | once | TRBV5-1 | TGCGCCAGCAGCGCCGGGACAGGGGTCTACGAGCAGTACTTC | CASSAGTGVYEQYF
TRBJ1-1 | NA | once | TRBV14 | TGTGCCAGCAGCGAGAGGTCCAGGGACACTGAAGCTTTCTTT | CASSERSRDTEAFF
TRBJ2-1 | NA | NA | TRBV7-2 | TGTGCCAGCAGCCCGAGCCCGGCCTACAATGAGCAGTTCTTC | CASSPSPAYNEQFF
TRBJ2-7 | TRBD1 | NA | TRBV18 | TGTGCCAGCTCACAAATGACAGGGGGACCCTACGAGCAGTACTTC | CASSQMTGGPYEQYF
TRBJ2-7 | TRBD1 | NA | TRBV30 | TGTGCCTGGAGTGTACTCACAGGGGGCTCCTACGGGCAGTACTTC | CAWSVLTGGSYGQYF
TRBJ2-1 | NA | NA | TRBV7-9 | TGTGCCAGCAGACCTGCGGGATACAATGAGCAGTTCTTC | CASRPAGYNEQFF
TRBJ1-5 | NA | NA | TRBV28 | TGTGCCGGCGGTCGAGGGGGAAGTCAGCCCCAGCATTTT | CAGGRGGSQPQHF
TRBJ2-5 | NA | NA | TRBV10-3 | TGTGCCATCAGTGAGGAAGCGGATCAAGAGACCCAGTACTTC | CAISEEADQETQYF
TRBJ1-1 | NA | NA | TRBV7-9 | TGTGCCAGCAGATCGCTGACTAAAGCTTTCTTT | CASRSLTKAFF
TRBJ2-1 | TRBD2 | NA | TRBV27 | TGTGCCAGCAGTGGGGGACTACAAGTTAATGAGCAGTTCTTC | CASSGGLQVNEQFF
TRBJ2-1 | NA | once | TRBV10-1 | TGCGCCAGCAGTGGAGCGGAGGGATCTGGCGATGAGCAGTTCTTC | CASSGAEGSGDEQFF
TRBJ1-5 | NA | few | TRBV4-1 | TGCGCCAGCAGCCCACAGGGTGCCACGGGGCCCCAGCATTTT | CASSPQGATGPQHF
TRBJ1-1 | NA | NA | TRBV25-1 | TGTGCCAGCGGAAAAGCTGGAGGGAACACTGAAGCTTTCTTT | CASGKAGGNTEAFF
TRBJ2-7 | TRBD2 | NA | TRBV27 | TGTGCCAGCAGTTTATCGTCGGGGGGGGCAACCTACGAGCAGTACTTC | CASSLSSGGATYEQYF
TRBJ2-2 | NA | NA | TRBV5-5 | TGTGCCAGCACAGAGGGTAACACCGGGGAGCTGTTTTTT | CASTEGNTGELFF
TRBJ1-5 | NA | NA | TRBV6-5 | TGTGCCAGCAGGCCACCGGGACACCGCAATCAGCCCCAGCATTTT | CASRPPGHRNQPQHF
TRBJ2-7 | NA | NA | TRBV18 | TGTGCCAGCTCACCTGTGCGGGGCAGGCAAACCTACGAGCAGTACTTC | CASSPVRGRQTYEQYF
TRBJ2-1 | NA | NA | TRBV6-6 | TGTGCCAGCTCCCTGAGCAATGAGCAGTTCTTC | CASSLSNEQFF
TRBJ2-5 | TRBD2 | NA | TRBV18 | TGTGCCAGCTCAAAACGGACTAGCGGGAGAACGGGGGGAGAGACCCAGTACTTC | CASSKRTSGRTGGETQYF
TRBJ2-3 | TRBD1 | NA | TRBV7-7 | TGTGCTAGCAGCCCCAGGACAGGGACAGATACGCAGTATTTT | CASSPRTGTDTQYF
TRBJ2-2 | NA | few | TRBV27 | TGTGCCAGCAAGCTAAGGGAGCAGCTGAACACCGGGGAGCTGTTTTTT | CASKLREQLNTGELFF
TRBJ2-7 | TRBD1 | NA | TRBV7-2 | TGTGCCAGCAGCTTATCGCCAGGGGGCCACGAGCAGTACTTC | CASSLSPGGHEQYF
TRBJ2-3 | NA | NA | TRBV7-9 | TGTGCCAGCGCTAGGCTCCACACAGATACGCAGTATTTT | CASARLHTDTQYF